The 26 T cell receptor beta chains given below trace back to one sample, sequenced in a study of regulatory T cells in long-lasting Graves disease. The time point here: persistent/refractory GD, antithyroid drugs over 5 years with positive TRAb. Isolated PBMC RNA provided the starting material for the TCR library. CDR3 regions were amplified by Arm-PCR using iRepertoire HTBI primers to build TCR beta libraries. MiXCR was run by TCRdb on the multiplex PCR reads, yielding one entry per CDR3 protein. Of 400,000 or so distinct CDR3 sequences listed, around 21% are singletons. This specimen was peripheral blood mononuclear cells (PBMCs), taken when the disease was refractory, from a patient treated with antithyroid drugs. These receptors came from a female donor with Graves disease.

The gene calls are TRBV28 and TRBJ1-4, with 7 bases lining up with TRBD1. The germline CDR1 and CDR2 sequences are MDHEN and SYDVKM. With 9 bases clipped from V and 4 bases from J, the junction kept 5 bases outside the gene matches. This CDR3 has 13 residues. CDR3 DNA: TGTGCCAGGAGTGGGGACAGTAATGAAAAACTGTTTTTT. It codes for CARSGDSNEKLFF.

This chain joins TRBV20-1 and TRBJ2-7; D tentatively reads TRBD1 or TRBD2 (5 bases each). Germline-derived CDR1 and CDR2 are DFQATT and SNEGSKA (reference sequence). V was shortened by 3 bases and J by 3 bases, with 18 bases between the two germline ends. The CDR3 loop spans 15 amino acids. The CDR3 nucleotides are TGCAGTGCTAGGGACGACCGGGACCGGAGCTACGAGCAGTACTTC. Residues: CSARDDRDRSYEQYF.

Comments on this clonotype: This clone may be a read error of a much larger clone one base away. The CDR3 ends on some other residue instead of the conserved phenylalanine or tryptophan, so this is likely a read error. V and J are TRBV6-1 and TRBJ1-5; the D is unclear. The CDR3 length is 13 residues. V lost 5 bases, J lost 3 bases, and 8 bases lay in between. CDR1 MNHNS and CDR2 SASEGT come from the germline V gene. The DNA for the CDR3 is TGTGCCAGCAGTAAGGCAGTCAATCAGCCCCAGCATCTT. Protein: CASSKAVNQPQHL.

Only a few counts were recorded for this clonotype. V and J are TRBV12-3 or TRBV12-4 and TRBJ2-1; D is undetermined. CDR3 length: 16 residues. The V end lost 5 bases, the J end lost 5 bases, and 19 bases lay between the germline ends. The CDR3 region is CASSLLPQSLDNEQFF. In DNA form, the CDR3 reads TGTGCCAGCAGTCTCCTACCTCAGTCTCTTGACAATGAGCAGTTCTTC.

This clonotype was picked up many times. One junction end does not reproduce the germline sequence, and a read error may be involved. This chain's CDR3 is CASYSGQGIRF. The DNA of the CDR3 is TGTGCCAGTTACTCGGGACAGGGGATCAGATTT. The V call is TRBV28, the J call TRBJ1-1; TRBD1 aligns across 10 bases. This CDR3 region has 11 residues. Germline loops: CDR1 MDHEN, CDR2 SYDVKM. Together with reference TRBV28 and TRBJ1-1, the CDR3 gives the full variable domain: DVKVTQSSRYLVKRTGEKVFLECVQDMDHENMFWYRQDPGLGLRLIYFSYDVKMKEKGDIPEGYSVSREKKERFSLILESASTNQTSMYLCASYSGQGIRFGQGTRLTVV.

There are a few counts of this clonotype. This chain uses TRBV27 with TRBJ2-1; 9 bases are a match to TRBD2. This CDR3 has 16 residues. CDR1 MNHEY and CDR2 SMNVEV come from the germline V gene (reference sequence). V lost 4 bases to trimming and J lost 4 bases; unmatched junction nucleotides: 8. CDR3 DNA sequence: TGTGCCAGCAGTTCATATACTAGCGGGCCATACAATGAGCAGTTCTTC. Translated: CASSSYTSGPYNEQFF.

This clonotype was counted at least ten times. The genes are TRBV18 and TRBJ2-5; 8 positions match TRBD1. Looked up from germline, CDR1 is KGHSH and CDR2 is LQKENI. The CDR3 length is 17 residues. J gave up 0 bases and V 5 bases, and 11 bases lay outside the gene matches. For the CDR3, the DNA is TGTGCCAGCTCAGAGGCGCGGACAGGGTTGTACCAAGAGACCCAGTACTTC. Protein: CASSEARTGLYQETQYF.

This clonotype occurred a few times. DNA of the CDR3: TGTGCCAGCAGTGAAGCGAAAGGGGGTAGGACTGAAGCTTTCTTT. Residues: CASSEAKGGRTEAFF. The rearrangement joins TRBV2 to TRBJ1-1; D is possibly TRBD1 (6 bases). Trimming removed 0 bases from V and 5 bases from J, with 13 bases in between. The CDR3 has 15 residues. From germline, CDR1 is SNHLY and CDR2 FYNNEI. The full variable domain, with the rest looked up from reference TRBV2 and TRBJ1-1, is EPEVTQTPSHQVTQMGQEVILRCVPISNHLYFYWYRQILGQKVEFLVSFYNNEISEKSEIFDDQFSVERPDGSNFTLKIRSTKLEDSAMYFCASSEAKGGRTEAFFGQGTRLTVV.

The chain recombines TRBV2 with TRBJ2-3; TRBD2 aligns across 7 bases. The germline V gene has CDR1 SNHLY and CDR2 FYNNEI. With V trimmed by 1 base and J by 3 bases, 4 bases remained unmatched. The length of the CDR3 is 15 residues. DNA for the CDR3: TGTGCCAGCAGTGAAGTTGGGGGAGGGACAGATACGCAGTATTTT. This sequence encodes CASSEVGGGTDTQYF.

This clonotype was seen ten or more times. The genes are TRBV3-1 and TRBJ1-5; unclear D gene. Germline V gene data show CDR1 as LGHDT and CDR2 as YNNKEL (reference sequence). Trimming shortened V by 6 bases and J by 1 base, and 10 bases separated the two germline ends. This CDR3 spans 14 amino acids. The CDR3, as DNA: TGTGCCAGCAGGGGCGGAGGGAGCAATCAGCCCCAGCATTTT. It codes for CASRGGGSNQPQHF.

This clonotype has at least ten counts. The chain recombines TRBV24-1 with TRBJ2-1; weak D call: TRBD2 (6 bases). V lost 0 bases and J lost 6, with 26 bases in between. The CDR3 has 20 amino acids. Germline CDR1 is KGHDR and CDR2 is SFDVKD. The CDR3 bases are TGTGCCACCAGTGATTTGTCCGACCCGGTATGGAGGGGCCAGATCAATGAGCAGTTCTTC. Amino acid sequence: CATSDLSDPVWRGQINEQFF.

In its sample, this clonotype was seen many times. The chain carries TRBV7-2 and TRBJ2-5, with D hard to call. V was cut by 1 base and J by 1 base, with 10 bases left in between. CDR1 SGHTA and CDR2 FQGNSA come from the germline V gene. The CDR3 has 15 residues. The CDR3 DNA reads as TGTGCCAGCAGCTTAGGCTGGACGCGCCAAGAGACCCAGTACTTC. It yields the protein CASSLGWTRQETQYF.

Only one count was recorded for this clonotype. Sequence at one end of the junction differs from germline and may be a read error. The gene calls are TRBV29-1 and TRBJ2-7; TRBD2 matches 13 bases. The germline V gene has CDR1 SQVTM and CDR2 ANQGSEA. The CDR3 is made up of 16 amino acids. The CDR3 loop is CSAEGGTSGNSHEQCF. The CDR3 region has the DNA TGCAGCGCCGAAGGTGGGACTAGCGGGAACTCCCACGAGCAGTGCTTC.

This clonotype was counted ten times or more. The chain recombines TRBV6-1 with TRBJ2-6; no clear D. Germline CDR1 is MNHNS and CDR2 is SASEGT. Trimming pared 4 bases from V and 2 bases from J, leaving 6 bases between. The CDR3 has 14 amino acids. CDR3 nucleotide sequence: TGTGCCAGCAGTGCCATGGCTGGGGCCAACGTCCTGACTTTC. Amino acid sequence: CASSAMAGANVLTF.

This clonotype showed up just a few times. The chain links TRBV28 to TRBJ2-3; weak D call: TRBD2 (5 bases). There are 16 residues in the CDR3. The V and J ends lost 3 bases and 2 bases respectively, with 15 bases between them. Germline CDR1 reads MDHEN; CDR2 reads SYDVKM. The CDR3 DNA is TGTGCCAGCAGTTTTTTACTAGAACGGGACACAGATACGCAGTATTTT. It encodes CASSFLLERDTDTQYF.

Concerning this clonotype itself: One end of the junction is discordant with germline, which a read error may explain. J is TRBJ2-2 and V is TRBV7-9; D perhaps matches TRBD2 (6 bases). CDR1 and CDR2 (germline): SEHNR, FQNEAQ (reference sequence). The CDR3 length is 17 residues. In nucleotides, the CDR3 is TGTGCCAGCACCGATGGCGGGGACCCACCTTGGGACGGGGGGCTGTTTTTT. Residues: CASTDGGDPPWDGGLFF. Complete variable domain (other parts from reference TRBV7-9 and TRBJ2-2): DTGVSQNPRHKITKRGQNVTFRCDPISEHNRLYWYRQTLGQGPEFLTYFQNEAQLEKSRLLSDRFSAERPKGSFSTLEIQRTEQGDSAMYLCASTDGGDPPWDGGLFFGEGSRLTVL.

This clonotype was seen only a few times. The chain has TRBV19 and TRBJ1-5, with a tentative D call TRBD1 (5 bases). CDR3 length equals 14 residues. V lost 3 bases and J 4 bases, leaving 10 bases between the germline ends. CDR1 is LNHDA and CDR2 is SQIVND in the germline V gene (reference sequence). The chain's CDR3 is CASSIWGPNQPQHF. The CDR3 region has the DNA TGTGCCAGTAGTATCTGGGGCCCTAATCAGCCCCAGCATTTT.

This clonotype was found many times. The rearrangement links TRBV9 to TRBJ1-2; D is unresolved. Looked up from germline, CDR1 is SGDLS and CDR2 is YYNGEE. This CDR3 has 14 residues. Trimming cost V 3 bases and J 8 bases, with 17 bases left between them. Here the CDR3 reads CASSGLTKKDGYTF. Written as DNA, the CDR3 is TGTGCCAGCAGCGGACTAACTAAGAAGGACGGCTACACCTTC.

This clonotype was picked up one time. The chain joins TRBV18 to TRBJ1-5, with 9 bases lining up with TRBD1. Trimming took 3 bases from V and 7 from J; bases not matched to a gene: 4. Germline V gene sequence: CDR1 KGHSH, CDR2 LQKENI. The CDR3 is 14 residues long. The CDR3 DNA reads TGTGCCAGCTCACCTACAGGGGGCGCGCAGCCCCAGCATTTT. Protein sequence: CASSPTGGAQPQHF.

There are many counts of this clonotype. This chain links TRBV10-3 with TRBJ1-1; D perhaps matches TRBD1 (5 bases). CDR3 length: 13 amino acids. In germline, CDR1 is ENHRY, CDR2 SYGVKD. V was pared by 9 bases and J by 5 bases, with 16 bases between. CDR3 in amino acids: CAIVSDEGTEAFF. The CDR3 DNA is TGTGCCATTGTATCCGACGAGGGGACTGAAGCTTTCTTT.

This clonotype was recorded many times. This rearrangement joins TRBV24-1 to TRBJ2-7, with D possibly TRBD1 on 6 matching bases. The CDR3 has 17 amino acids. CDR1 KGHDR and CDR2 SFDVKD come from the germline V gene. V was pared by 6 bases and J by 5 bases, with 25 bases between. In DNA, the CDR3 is TGTGCCACCAGTCCTCAGGGTCCGGGACACCCGTTGGACGAGCAGTACTTC. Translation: CATSPQGPGHPLDEQYF.

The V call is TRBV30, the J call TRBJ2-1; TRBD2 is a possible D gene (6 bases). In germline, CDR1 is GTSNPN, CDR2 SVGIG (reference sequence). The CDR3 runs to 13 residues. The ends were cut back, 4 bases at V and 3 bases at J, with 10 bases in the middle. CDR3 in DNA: TGTGCCTGGACGGGGACTTTCTACAATGAGCAGTTCTTC. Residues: CAWTGTFYNEQFF. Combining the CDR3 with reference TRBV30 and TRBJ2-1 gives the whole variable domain SQTIHQWPATLVQPVGSPLSLECTVEGTSNPNLYWYRQAAGRGLQLLFYSVGIGQISSEVPQNLSASRPQDRQFILSSKKLLLSDSGFYLCAWTGTFYNEQFFGPGTRLTVL.

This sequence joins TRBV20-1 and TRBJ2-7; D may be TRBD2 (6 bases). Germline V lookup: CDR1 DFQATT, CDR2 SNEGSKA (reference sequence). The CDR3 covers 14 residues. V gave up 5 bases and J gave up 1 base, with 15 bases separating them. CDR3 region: CSAFSPGVSYEQYF. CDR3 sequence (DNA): TGCAGTGCTTTTTCCCCGGGAGTATCCTACGAGCAGTACTTC.

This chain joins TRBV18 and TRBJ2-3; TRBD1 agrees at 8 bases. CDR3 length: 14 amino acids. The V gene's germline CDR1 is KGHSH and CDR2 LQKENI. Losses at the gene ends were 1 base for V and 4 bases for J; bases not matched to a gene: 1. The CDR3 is CASSPLDRADTQYF. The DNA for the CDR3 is TGTGCCAGCTCACCACTGGACAGGGCAGATACGCAGTATTTT. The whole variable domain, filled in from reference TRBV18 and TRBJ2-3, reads NAGVMQNPRHLVRRRGQEARLRCSPMKGHSHVYWYRQLPEEGLKFMVYLQKENIIDESGMPKERFSAEFPKEGPSILRIQQVVRGDSAAYFCASSPLDRADTQYFGPGTRLTVL.

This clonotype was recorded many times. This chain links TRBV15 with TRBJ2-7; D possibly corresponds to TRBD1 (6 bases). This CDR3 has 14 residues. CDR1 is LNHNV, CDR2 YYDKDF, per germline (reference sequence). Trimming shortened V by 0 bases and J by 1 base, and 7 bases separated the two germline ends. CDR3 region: CATSRDQGSYEQYF. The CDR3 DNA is TGTGCCACCAGCAGAGATCAGGGGTCCTACGAGCAGTACTTC.

The DNA of the CDR3 is TGTGCCTGGAGACATCCTAGCTACGAGACCCAGTACTTC. Residues: CAWRHPSYETQYF. V and J are TRBV30 and TRBJ2-5; perhaps TRBD2 as D (5 bases). Trimming removed 3 bases at V and 5 bases at J, with 13 bases between. CDR1 is GTSNPN, CDR2 SVGIG, per germline (reference sequence). The CDR3 covers 13 residues.